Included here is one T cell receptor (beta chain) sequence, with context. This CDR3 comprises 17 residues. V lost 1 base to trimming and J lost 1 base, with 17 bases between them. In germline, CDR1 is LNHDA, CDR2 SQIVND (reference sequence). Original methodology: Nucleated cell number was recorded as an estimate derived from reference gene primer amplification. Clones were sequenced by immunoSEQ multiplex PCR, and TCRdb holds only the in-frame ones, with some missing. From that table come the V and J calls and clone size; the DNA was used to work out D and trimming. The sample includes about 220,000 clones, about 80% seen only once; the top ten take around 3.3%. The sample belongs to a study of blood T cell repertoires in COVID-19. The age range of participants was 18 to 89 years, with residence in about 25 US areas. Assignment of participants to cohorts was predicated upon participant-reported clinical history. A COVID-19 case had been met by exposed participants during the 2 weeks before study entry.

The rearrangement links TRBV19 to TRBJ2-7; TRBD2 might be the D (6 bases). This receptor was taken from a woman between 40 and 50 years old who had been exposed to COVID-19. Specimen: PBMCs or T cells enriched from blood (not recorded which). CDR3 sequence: CASSIAQRGTSSYEQYF. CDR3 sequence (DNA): TGTGCCAGTAGTATAGCCCAACGAGGGACTTCTTCCTACGAGCAGTACTTC.